Detailed here is one T cell receptor (beta chain). This clonotype showed up many times. Its antigen specificity is not known. No much larger clone exists at a distance of one base, and base qualities are not known. The junction shows trimming of 1 base on V and 7 bases on J, plus 11 bases between the germline ends. Looking up the germline V gene yields CDR1 SGHNT and CDR2 YENEEA. The CDR3 numbers 14 residues from cysteine through phenylalanine. Left in the record is the CDR3 DNA by itself, 42 bases read in frame from the first base. A patient counted as having stable Graves' hyperthyroidism if no progression to ophthalmopathy occurred over 18 months of follow-up. The hyperthyroidism patients were between 18 and 65 years old and newly diagnosed, with a disease duration of less than 2 months. Exclusion was applied to patients with uncontrolled infections, other autoimmune diseases, pregnancy or lactation. Diagnoses were based on clinical symptoms, serum thyroxine and TRAb, thyroid ultrasound and orbital computed tomography. PBMCs were separated from over 9 ml of fresh peripheral blood using Ficoll-Paque density gradient centrifugation. Total RNA was extracted with Trizol reagent, and quality was checked on an Agilent 2100 Bioanalyzer.

Amplification of TCR beta CDR3 regions was carried out from RNA transcripts. For the first round of RT-PCR on the TCR CDR3, the HTBI primer set was used together with the Qiagen OneStep RT-PCR kit. The libraries were constructed in a second round of multiplex PCR and then size-selected and purified. Libraries were sequenced paired-end with 100 bp reads on an Illumina HiSeq2000. Turning to the authors' computational methods: SOAPnuke was used to process the raw data, with reads discarded if the reads contained adapters or uncalled bases, had a mean Phred below 15, or lacked an exact constant-primer or identifier match. COPE v1.2.5 was used to merge high-quality paired reads, and clonotypes were defined as unique nucleotide sequences. Clonotypes were aligned to IMGT TRBV, TRBD and TRBJ reference segments using MiTCR v1.1. Only V-J combinations with frequency above 0.0001, covering about 99% of repertoires, were analysed. A TCS score was defined as the ratio of F50 (clonal expansion) to E x V (chaos), with BLOSUM62-based TCRdist applied between CDR3 peptides within each V-J. Welch's t-statistics and random forest reduced roughly 530 V-J features to roughly 13, which were used in a naive Bayes classifier (R e1071). The raw public reads went through TCRdb reprocessing: fastp at Q25, MiXCR clone calling, in-frame beta chains kept. Records with the same CDR3 protein are collapsed into one entry carrying the most frequent genes and DNA. These V and J calls rely on TCRdb rather than the paper's analysis. This sample holds under 450,000 distinct CDR3 sequences; 15% to 17% were observed only once. About 7.7% of the sample belongs to the ten largest clones.

The data were taken from a study of T cells in Graves' hyperthyroidism and ophthalmopathy (dated by TCRdb to about 2019). For the wider study: Peripheral blood was sampled at the time of initial diagnosis, prior to any treatment. The paper describes TCR Vbeta CDR3 sequencing of 120 to 150 peripheral blood samples, made up of about 41 ophthalmopathy patients, around 78 hyperthyroidism patients and 17 progressor patients. Once sampling was done, hyperthyroidism patients were given methimazole at a starting dose of 30 mg daily, whereas ophthalmopathy patients were given high-dose intravenous methylprednisolone. The 75 to 100 discovery patients were randomly divided into training and test sets at a 7:3 ratio. An independent validation cohort of about 19 hyperthyroidism patients and roughly 16 patients who later progressed to ophthalmopathy tested prospective prediction of ophthalmopathy. In addition, the study compared T-cell repertoires in thyroid tissue and in blood from several Graves' hyperthyroidism patients. To identify distinguishing TCR V-J signatures, a discovery cohort of some 99 patients was used, comprising 43 with Graves' ophthalmopathy and some 60 with stable Graves' hyperthyroidism.

Overall study outcomes, separate from this receptor: No statistical method was used to fix the sample size in advance, and group allocation was not hidden from the investigators. Most expanded thyroid clonotypes (frequency above 0.001) were also found in blood, which suggests that blood repertoires may mirror thyroid immune responses. Ophthalmopathy was separated from stable hyperthyroidism by a 13 V-J signature model, with 85% to 90% sensitivity and 81% to 83% specificity obtained in cross-validation and 80%/75% obtained in testing. In validation, progression to ophthalmopathy was predicted by the model with more than 65% sensitivity and just over 72% specificity, a median of about 6.4 months before onset.

The TCR sequence derives from a woman in her late teens or twenties with Graves' hyperthyroidism. Recombination linked TRBV11-3 to TRBJ2-1, with TRBD2 perhaps the D gene, on 5 matching bases. The sequenced sample consisted of blood. The base sequence is TGTGCCAGCAGCTTAGGGGTTAGCGAGAATGAGCAGTTCTTC. Translated, it reads CASSLGVSENEQFF.